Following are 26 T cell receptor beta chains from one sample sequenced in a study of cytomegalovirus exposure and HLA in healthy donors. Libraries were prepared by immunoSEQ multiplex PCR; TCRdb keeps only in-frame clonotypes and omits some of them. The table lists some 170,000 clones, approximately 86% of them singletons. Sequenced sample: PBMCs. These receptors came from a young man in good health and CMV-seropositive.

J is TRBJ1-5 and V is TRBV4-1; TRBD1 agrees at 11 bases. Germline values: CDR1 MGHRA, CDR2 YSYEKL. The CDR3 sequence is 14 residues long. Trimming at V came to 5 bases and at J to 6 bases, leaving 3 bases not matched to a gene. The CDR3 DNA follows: TGCGCCAGCAGCGGACAGGGGGCTTCTCAGCCCCAGCATTTT. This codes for CASSGQGASQPQHF.

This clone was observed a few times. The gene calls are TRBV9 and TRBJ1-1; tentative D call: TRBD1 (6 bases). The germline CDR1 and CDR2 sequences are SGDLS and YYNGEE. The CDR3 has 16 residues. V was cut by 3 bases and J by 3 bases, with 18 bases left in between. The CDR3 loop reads CASSAPQWDTDTEAFF. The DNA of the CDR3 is TGTGCCAGCAGCGCCCCCCAGTGGGACACGGACACTGAAGCTTTCTTT.

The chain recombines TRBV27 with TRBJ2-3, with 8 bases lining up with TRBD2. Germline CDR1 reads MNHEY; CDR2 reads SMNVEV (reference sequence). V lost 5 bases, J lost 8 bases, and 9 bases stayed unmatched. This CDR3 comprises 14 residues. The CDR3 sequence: CASSLGGGSGTQYF. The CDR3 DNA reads TGTGCCAGCAGTCTCGGGGGGGGGAGTGGTACGCAGTATTTT.

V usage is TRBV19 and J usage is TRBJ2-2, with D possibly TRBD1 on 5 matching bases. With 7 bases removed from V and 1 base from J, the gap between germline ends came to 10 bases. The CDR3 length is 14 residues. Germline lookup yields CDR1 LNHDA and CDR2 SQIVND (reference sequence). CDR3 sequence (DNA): TGTGCCAGTAATGGAGACAGGAACACCGGGGAGCTGTTTTTT. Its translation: CASNGDRNTGELFF.

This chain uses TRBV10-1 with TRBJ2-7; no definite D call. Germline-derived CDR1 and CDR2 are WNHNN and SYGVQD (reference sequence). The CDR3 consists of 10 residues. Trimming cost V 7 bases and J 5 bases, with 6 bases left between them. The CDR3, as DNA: TGCGCCAGCATACCCCACGAGCAGTACTTC. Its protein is CASIPHEQYF.

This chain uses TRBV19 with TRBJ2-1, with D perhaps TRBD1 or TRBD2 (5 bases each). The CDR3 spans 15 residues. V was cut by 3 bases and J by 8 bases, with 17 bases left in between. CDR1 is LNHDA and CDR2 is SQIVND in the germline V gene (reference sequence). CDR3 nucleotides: TGTGCCAGTAGTATGGAAGGCAGGGAGTTCGATGAGCAGTTCTTC. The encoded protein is CASSMEGREFDEQFF. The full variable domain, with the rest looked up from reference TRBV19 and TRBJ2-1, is DGGITQSPKYLFRKEGQNVTLSCEQNLNHDAMYWYRQDPGQGLRLIYYSQIVNDFQKGDIAEGYSVSREKKESFPLTVTSAQKNPTAFYLCASSMEGREFDEQFFGPGTRLTVL.

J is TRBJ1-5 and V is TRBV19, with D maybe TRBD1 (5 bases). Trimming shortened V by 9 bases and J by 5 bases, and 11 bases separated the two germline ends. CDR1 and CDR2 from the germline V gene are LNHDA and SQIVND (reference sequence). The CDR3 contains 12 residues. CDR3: CASKSRDQPQHF. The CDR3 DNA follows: TGTGCCAGCAAAAGCAGGGATCAGCCCCAGCATTTT.

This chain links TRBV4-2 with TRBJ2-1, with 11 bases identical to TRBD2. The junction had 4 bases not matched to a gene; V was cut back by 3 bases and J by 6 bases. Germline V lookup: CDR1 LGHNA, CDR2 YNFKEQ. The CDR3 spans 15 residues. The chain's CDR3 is CASSQGGTSGNEQFF. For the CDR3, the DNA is TGTGCCAGCAGCCAGGGAGGGACTAGCGGCAATGAGCAGTTCTTC.

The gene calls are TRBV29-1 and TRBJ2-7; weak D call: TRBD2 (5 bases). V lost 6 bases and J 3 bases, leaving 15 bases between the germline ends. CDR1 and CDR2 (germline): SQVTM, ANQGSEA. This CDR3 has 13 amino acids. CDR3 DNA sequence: TGCAGCGTCGCTGGGGAGTCGATCTACGAGCAGTACTTC. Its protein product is CSVAGESIYEQYF.

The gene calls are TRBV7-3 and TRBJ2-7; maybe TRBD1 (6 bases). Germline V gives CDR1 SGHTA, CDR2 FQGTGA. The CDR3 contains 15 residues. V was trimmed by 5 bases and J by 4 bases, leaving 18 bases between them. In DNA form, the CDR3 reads TGTGCCAGCAGCGAGGTCACAGGGTTAACTTACGAGCAGTACTTC. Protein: CASSEVTGLTYEQYF.

The CDR3 here is CASSKGSGRLNTEAFF. DNA of the CDR3: TGTGCCAGCAGCAAGGGTTCGGGACGGTTGAACACTGAAGCTTTCTTT. The chain is built from TRBV27 and TRBJ1-1, with D possibly matching TRBD1 (5 bases). This CDR3 comprises 16 residues. The germline gives CDR1 MNHEY, CDR2 SMNVEV (reference sequence). Trimming took off 6 bases at V and 0 bases at J, with 17 bases between the two ends.

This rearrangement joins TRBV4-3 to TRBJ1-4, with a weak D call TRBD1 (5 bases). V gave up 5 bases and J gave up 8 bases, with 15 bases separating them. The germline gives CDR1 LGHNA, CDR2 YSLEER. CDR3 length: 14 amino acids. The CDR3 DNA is TGCGCCAGCAGCGAGTCCAGGGTTGGGGAAAAACTGTTTTTT. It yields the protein CASSESRVGEKLFF.

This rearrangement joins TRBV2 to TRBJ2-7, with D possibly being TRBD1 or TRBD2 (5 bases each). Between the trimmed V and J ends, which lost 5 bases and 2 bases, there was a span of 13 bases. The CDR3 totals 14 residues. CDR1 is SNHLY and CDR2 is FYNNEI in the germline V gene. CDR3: CASSRYGDPYEQYF. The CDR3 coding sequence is TGTGCCAGCAGTCGGTATGGGGACCCCTACGAGCAGTACTTC. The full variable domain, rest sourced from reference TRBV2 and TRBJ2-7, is EPEVTQTPSHQVTQMGQEVILRCVPISNHLYFYWYRQILGQKVEFLVSFYNNEISEKSEIFDDQFSVERPDGSNFTLKIRSTKLEDSAMYFCASSRYGDPYEQYFGPGTRLTVT.

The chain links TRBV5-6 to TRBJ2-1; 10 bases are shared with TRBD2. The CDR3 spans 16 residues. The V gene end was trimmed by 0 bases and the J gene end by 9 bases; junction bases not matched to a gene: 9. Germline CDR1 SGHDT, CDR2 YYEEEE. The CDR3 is CASSLVPSGRGGEQFF. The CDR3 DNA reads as TGTGCCAGCAGCTTGGTTCCTAGCGGGAGAGGAGGTGAGCAGTTCTTC.

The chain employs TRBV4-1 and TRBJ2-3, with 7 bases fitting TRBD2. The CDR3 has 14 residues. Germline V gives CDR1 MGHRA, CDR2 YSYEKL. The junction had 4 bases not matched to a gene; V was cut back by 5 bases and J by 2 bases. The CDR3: CASSEAGPTDTQYF. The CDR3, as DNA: TGCGCCAGCAGCGAAGCGGGACCCACAGATACGCAGTATTTT.

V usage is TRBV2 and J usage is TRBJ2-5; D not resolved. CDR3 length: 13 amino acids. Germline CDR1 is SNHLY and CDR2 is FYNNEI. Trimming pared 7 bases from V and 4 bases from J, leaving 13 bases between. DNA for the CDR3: TGTGCCAGCATTGGTGGTTGGGGAGAGACCCAGTACTTC. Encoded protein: CASIGGWGETQYF. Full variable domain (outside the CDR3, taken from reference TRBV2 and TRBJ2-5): EPEVTQTPSHQVTQMGQEVILRCVPISNHLYFYWYRQILGQKVEFLVSFYNNEISEKSEIFDDQFSVERPDGSNFTLKIRSTKLEDSAMYFCASIGGWGETQYFGPGTRLLVL.

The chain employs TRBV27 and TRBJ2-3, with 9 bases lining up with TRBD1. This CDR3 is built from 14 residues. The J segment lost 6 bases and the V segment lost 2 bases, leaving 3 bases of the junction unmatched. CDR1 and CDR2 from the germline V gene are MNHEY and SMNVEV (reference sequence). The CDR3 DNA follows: TGTGCCAGCAGTTTACAACAGGGGGCGGATACGCAGTATTTT. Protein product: CASSLQQGADTQYF.

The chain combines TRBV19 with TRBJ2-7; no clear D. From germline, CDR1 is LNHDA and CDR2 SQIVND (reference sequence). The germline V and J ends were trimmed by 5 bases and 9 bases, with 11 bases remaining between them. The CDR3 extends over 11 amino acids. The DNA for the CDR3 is TGTGCCAGTAGTTGGGCCAGCACGCAGTACTTC. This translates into CASSWASTQYF.

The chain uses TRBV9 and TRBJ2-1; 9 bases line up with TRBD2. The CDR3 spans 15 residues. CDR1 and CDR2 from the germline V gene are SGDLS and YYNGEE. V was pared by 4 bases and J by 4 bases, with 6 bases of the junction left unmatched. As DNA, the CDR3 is TGTGCCAGCAGCCCCCGACTAGCGGTTTACAATGAGCAGTTCTTC. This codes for CASSPRLAVYNEQFF.

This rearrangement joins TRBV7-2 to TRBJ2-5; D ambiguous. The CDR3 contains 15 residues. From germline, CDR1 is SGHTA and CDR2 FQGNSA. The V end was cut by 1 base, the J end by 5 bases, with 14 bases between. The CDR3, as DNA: TGTGCCAGCAGCTTAGTGGTTGACCCGCAGGAGACCCAGTACTTC. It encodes CASSLVVDPQETQYF. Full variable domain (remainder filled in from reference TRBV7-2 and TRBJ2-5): GAGVSQSPSNKVTEKGKDVELRCDPISGHTALYWYRQSLGQGLEFLIYFQGNSAPDKSGLPSDRFSAERTGGSVSTLTIQRTQQEDSAVYLCASSLVVDPQETQYFGPGTRLLVL.

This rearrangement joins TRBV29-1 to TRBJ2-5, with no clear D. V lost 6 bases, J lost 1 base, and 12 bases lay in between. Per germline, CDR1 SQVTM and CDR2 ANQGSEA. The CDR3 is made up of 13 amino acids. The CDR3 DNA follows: TGCAGCGTCGGCTTCGGGCGCCAAGAGACCCAGTACTTC. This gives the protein CSVGFGRQETQYF.

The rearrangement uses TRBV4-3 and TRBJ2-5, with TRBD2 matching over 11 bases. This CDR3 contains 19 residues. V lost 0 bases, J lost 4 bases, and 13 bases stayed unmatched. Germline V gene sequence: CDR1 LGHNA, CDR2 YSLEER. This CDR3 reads CASSQDWLGASGGSETQYF. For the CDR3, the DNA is TGCGCCAGCAGCCAAGATTGGCTTGGGGCTAGCGGGGGGTCAGAGACCCAGTACTTC.

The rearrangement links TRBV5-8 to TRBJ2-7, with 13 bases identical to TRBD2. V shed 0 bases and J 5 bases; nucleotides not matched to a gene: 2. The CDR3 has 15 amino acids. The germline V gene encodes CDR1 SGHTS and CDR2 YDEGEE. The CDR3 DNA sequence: TGTGCCAGCAGCTTGGCCGGACTAGCGGGAGACGAGCAGTACTTC. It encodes CASSLAGLAGDEQYF.

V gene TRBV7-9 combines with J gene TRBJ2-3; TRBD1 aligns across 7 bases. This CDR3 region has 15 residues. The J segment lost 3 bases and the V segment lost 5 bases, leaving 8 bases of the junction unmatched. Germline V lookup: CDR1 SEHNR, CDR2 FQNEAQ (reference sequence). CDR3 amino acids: CASSEKGAMTDTQYF. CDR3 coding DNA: TGTGCCAGCAGCGAAAAGGGGGCGATGACAGATACGCAGTATTTT.

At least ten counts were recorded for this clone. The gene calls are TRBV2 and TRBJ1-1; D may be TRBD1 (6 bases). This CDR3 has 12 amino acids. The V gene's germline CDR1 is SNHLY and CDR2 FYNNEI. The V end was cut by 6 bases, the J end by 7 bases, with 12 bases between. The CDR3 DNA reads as TGTGCCAGCAGCCCTGGACAGCTTGAAGCTTTCTTT. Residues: CASSPGQLEAFF.

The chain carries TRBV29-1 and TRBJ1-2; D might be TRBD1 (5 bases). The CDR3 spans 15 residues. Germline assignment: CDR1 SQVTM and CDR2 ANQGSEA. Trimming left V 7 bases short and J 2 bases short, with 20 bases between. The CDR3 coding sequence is TGCAGCGCCGGAGGGGAGGGAGTCAAGAACTATGGCTACACCTTC. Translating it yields CSAGGEGVKNYGYTF. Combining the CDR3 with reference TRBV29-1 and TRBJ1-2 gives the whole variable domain SAVISQKPSRDICQRGTSLTIQCQVDSQVTMMFWYRQQPGQSLTLIATANQGSEATYESGFVIDKFPISRPNLTFSTLTVSNMSPEDSSIYLCSAGGEGVKNYGYTFGSGTRLTVV.